This T cell receptor beta chain was recovered during a study of shared clonotypes between healthy human individuals. This clone was seen once. Its antigen is not known. The germline V gene encodes CDR1 SGHDT and CDR2 YYEEEE. V lost 1 base to trimming and J lost 1 base, with 17 bases between them. The CDR3 has 17 amino acids. All the donors were Caucasian adults who lived in Nashville, Tennessee. For each subset, genomic DNA was distributed in equal portions over several immunoSEQ plates. The repertoire was sequenced with immunoSEQ multiplex PCR; TCRdb's copy has only in-frame clones and lacks some. The data hold under 650,000 clones, with about 95% observed a single time. Study outcomes and limitations: Non-shared clonotypes displayed generation probabilities falling below those of clonotypes present in all four donors.

The sequencing sample was made of naive CD4+ T cells sorted from blood. Described subset: CD45RA+ positively selected. The chain combines TRBV5-6 with TRBJ1-1; tentatively, D is TRBD1 (6 bases). This receptor was obtained from a woman in her twenties or thirties in good health. Here the CDR3 reads CASSLSRGPARNTEAFF. The DNA of the CDR3 is TGTGCCAGCAGCTTGAGCAGGGGCCCCGCCAGGAACACTGAAGCTTTCTTT.